This TCR beta chain was identified during a study of blood T cell repertoires in COVID-19. The overall study: Samples taken during acute and convalescent COVID-19 were collected in the United States, Italy and Spain. PBMCs, B-cell-depleted T cells, or T cells were the source of the cDNA or gDNA that made up the material.

Original analysis: Reference gene primer amplification yielded estimated nucleated cell counts. This table comes from immunoSEQ multiplex PCR, and its TCRdb copy is limited to in-frame clones, with some not included. The DNA was the basis for D and trimming; V, J and clone size are from that table. The sample has some 200,000 clones; less than 90% are singletons. CDR1 is SGHDT, CDR2 YYEEEE, per germline. The CDR3 covers 16 residues. The ends were cut back, 0 bases at V and 1 base at J, with 11 bases in the middle. The chain couples TRBV5-6 to TRBJ1-3; D not resolved. Sequenced input: peripheral blood. The TCR sequence derives from a man aged 70 or older with acute or convalescent COVID-19. For the CDR3, the DNA is TGTGCCAGCAGCTTGGGACGGAGGGTGTCTGGAAACACCATATATTTT. This encodes CASSLGRRVSGNTIYF.